The T cell receptor beta chain under discussion was sequenced for a study of cytomegalovirus exposure and HLA in healthy donors. J gave up 1 base and V 4 bases, and 8 bases lay outside the gene matches. The germline V gene encodes CDR1 LNHDA and CDR2 SQIVND (reference sequence). This CDR3 region has 16 residues. PCR used 60 Vbeta primers and 13 Jbeta primers. Original analysis: There were 80 million or so unique TCR beta chains by a later count, and about 12 million of them were shared. Generated by immunoSEQ multiplex PCR, the TCRdb table keeps only in-frame clones and is missing some. V and J calls and clone size are given by that table; D and trimming were obtained from the DNA. The sample has about 150,000 clones, about 72% seen once. The donors (healthy individuals) were bone marrow donors. Whole-study findings and limits: Indistinguishable V segments, including TRBV6-2 and TRBV6-3, were excluded.

As for this clone: The antigen is undetermined.

This clonotype was sampled from a man aged 55 to 70 in good health and CMV-seronegative. The sequencing input was PBMCs. The chain recombines TRBV19 with TRBJ2-3, with 7 positions matching TRBD2. CDR3 sequence reads: CASSKASGPGTDTQYF. The CDR3 DNA reads TGTGCCAGTAGTAAGGCTAGCGGTCCTGGCACAGATACGCAGTATTTT. Full variable domain (missing parts from reference TRBV19 and TRBJ2-3): DGGITQSPKYLFRKEGQNVTLSCEQNLNHDAMYWYRQDPGQGLRLIYYSQIVNDFQKGDIAEGYSVSREKKESFPLTVTSAQKNPTAFYLCASSKASGPGTDTQYFGPGTRLTVL.